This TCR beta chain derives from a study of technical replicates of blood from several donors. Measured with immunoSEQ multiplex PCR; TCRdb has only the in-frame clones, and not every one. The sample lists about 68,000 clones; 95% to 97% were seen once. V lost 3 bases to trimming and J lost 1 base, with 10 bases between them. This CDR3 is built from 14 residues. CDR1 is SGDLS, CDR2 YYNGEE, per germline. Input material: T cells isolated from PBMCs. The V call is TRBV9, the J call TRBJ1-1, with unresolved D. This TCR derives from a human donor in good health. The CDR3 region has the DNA TGTGCCAGCAGCGAGGGAGGTCCGAACACTGAAGCTTTCTTT. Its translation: CASSEGGPNTEAFF.